This TCR beta chain derives from a study of T cell responses to AZD1222 COVID-19 vaccine. Study-wide context: Second-dose timings of about 4 or about 12 weeks were pooled. Broader study findings: A reported finding is that nearly half of spike-specific TCRs target unmutated variant regions. Repertoires were obtained only post-peak T cell response.

Trimming took 2 bases from V and 4 from J, leaving 12 bases between them. The CDR3 is 15 amino acids. The germline V gene encodes CDR1 MGHDK and CDR2 SYGVNS. Notes on this clone: As yet, its antigen is unknown.

The table came from immunoSEQ multiplex PCR; TCRdb's copy has only in-frame clones and leaves some out. The repertoire holds over 100,000 clones, with approximately 90% as singletons. The J gene is TRBJ1-3, the V gene TRBV25-1, with D maybe TRBD1 (6 bases). The receptor comes from an adult in good health. The specimen comprised peripheral blood, sampled on day 0 of AZD1222 vaccination. CDR3 in DNA: TGTGCCAGCAGTGAACCCAGGGGAACGGGAAACACCATATATTTT. This encodes CASSEPRGTGNTIYF.